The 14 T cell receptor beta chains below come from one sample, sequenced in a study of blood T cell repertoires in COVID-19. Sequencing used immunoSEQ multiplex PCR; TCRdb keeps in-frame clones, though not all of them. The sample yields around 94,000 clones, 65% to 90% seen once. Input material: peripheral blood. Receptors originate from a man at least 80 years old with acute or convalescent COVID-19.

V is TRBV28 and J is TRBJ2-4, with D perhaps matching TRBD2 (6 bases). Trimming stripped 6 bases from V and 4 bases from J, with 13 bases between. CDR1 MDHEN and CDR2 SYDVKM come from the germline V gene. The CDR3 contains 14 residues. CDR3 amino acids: CASSQTGAKNIQYF. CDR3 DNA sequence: TGTGCCAGCAGCCAAACGGGAGCGAAAAACATTCAGTACTTC.

CDR3 DNA: TGCAGCGCCCTGACAGGGGGAGACACTGAAGCTTTCTTT. Its protein product is CSALTGGDTEAFF. The V and J genes are TRBV29-1 and TRBJ1-1, with 9 bases aligning to TRBD1. Germline trimming cut 7 bases from V and 3 bases from J; bases unmatched to any gene: 6. The CDR3 has 13 amino acids. In germline, CDR1 is SQVTM, CDR2 ANQGSEA.

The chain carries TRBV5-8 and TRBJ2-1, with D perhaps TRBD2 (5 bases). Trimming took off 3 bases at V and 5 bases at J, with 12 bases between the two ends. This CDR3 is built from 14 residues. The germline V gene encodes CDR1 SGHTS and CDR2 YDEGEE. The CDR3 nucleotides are TGTGCCAGCAGCTCCCCCGGACTCGACAATGAGCAGTTCTTC. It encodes CASSSPGLDNEQFF.

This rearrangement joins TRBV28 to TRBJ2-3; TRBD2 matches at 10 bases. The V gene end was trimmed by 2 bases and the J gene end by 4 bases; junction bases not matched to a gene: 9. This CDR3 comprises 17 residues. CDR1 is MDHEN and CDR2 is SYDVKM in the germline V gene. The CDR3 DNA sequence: TGTGCCAGCAGTTTACTAGCGGGAGATCTTTCGGCAGATACGCAGTATTTT. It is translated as CASSLLAGDLSADTQYF.

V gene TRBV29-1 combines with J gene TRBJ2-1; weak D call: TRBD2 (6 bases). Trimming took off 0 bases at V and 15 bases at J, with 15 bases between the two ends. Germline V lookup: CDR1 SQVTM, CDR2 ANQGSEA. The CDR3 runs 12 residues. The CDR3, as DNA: TGCAGCGTTGAAGAGTCGGGGGAATGGCGGTTCTTC. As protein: CSVEESGEWRFF.

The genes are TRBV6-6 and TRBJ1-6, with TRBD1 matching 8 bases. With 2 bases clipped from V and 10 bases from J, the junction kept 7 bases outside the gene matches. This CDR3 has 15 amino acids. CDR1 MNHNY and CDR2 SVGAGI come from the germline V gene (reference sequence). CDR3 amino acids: CASSYGDRGGSPLHF. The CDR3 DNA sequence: TGTGCCAGCAGTTACGGTGACAGGGGAGGCTCACCCCTCCACTTT.

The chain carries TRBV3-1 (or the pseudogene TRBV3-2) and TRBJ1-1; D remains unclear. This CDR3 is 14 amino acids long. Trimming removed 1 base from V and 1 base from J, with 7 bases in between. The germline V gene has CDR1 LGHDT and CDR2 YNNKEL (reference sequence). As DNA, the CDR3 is TGTGCCAGCAGCCAAGGTCGGGAGAACACTGAAGCTTTCTTT. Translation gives CASSQGRENTEAFF.

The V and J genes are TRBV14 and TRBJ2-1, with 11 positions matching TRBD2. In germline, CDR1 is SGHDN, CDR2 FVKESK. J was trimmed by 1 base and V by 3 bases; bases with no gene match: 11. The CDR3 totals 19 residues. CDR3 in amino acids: CASSHGGLAGGSSYNEQFF. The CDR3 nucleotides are TGTGCCAGCAGCCATGGGGGGCTAGCGGGAGGTTCTTCCTACAATGAGCAGTTCTTC.

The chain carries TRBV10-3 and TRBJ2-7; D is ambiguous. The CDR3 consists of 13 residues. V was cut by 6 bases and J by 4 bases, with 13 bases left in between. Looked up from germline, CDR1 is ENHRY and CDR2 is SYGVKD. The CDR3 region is CAISHRLKYEQYF. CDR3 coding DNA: TGTGCCATCAGCCACCGACTGAAATACGAGCAGTACTTC.

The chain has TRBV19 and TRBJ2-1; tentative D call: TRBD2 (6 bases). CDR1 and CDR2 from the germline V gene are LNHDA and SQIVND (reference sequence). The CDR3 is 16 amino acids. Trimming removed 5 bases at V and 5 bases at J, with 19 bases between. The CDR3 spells CASSSIGGPGNNEQFF. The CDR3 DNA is TGTGCCAGTAGTTCCATTGGAGGGCCGGGAAACAATGAGCAGTTCTTC.

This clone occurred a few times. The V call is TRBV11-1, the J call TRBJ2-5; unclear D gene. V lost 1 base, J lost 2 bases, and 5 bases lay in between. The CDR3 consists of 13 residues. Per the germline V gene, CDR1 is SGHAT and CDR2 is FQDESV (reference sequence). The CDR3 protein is CASSLGVQETQYF. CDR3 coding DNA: TGTGCCAGCAGCTTAGGCGTGCAAGAGACCCAGTACTTC.

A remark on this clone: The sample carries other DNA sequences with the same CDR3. CDR3 nucleotides: TGTGCCAGCAGCTCACTCGGTCCGGGCACAGATACGCAGTATTTT. Translating gives CASSSLGPGTDTQYF. The chain employs TRBV7-2 and TRBJ2-3, with D uncertain. CDR3 length equals 15 residues. CDR1 is SGHTA, CDR2 FQGNSA, per germline. The V and J ends lost 4 bases and 1 base respectively, with 12 bases between them.

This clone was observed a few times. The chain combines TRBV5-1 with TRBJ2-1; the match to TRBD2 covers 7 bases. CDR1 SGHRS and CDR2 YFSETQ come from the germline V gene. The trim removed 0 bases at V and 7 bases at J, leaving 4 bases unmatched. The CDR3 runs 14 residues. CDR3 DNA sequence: TGCGCCAGCAGCTTGGGACTAGCTAGGAATGAGCAGTTCTTC. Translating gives CASSLGLARNEQFF.

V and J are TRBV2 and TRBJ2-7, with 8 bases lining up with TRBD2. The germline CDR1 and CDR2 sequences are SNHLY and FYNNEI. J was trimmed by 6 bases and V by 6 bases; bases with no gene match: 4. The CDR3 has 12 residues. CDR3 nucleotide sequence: TGTGCCAGCAGGACTAGCGTGGGCGAGCAGTACTTC. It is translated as CASRTSVGEQYF.